These 31 T cell receptor beta chains came from one sample sequenced in a study of T cell responses to AZD1222 COVID-19 vaccine. Data came from immunoSEQ multiplex PCR; TCRdb stores just in-frame clones and leaves some out. The sample contains 95,000 to 150,000 clones, around 87% of which appear only once. The sample was peripheral blood, taken on day 0 of AZD1222 vaccination. These receptors were taken from an adult in good health.

J is TRBJ2-1 and V is TRBV7-9, with D perhaps TRBD2 (7 bases). The CDR3 sequence is 16 residues long. The V end was cut by 5 bases, the J end by 4 bases, with 18 bases between. Germline CDR1 SEHNR, CDR2 FQNEAQ (reference sequence). The CDR3, as DNA: TGTGCCAGCAGCCGAGGGGGGGTGACCCTATACAATGAGCAGTTCTTC. Encoded protein: CASSRGGVTLYNEQFF.

The CDR3 DNA reads TGTGCCAGCAGCTTAGTAGGTGCAGATACGCAGTATTTT. It codes for CASSLVGADTQYF. This chain links TRBV7-8 with TRBJ2-3, with D unresolved. The germline V gene has CDR1 SGHVS and CDR2 FQNEAQ. This CDR3 has 13 residues. Trimming removed 1 base at V and 4 bases at J, with 6 bases between.

The V gene is TRBV5-6, the J gene TRBJ1-2, with TRBD1 matching 7 bases. The CDR3 sequence is 15 residues long. V was pared by 4 bases and J by 5 bases, with 11 bases of the junction left unmatched. Germline CDR1 reads SGHDT; CDR2 reads YYEEEE. CDR3 sequence (DNA): TGTGCCAGCAGCCCGAGCCGGGCAGGGGGATATGGCTACACCTTC. Translation: CASSPSRAGGYGYTF.

The CDR3 region is CASSQVQGGTDTQYF. CDR3 sequence (DNA): TGCGCCAGCAGCCAAGTTCAGGGGGGCACAGATACGCAGTATTTT. The V call is TRBV4-1, the J call TRBJ2-3, with 7 bases that match TRBD1. Germline assignment: CDR1 MGHRA and CDR2 YSYEKL. The V and J ends lost 1 base and 1 base, in that order; junction bases with no gene match: 2. The CDR3 is 15 amino acids.

This clone was counted a single time. The chain's CDR3 is CASSSPTSGGYEQYF. The CDR3 region has the DNA TGTGCCAGCAGCTCCCCCACTAGCGGGGGTTACGAGCAGTACTTC. The chain employs TRBV7-9 and TRBJ2-7; 11 nucleotides agree with TRBD2. The junction had 6 bases not matched to a gene; V was cut back by 4 bases and J by 4 bases. Germline assignment: CDR1 SEHNR and CDR2 FQNEAQ (reference sequence). The CDR3 has 15 amino acids.

The rearrangement links TRBV19 to TRBJ1-1; D perhaps matches TRBD1 (6 bases). V dropped 1 base and J dropped 1 base, with 16 bases sitting between them. Germline values: CDR1 LNHDA, CDR2 SQIVND (reference sequence). The CDR3 sequence is 17 residues long. In DNA form, the CDR3 reads TGTGCCAGTAGTATAGGGGTAGGGGGGTGGAGGAACACTGAAGCTTTCTTT. Translated: CASSIGVGGWRNTEAFF.

This chain uses TRBV3-1 (or the pseudogene TRBV3-2) with TRBJ1-1, with unresolved D. This CDR3 region has 13 residues. Trimming stripped 3 bases from V and 1 base from J, with 6 bases between. Germline-derived CDR1 and CDR2 are LGHDT and YNNKEL (reference sequence). The CDR3 DNA sequence: TGTGCCAGCAGCCAGGAGAGGAACACTGAAGCTTTCTTT. It specifies CASSQERNTEAFF.

CDR3 nucleotide sequence: TGCGCCAGCAGCTTGGCCACAGCCTCTGGAAACACCATATATTTT. Translating gives CASSLATASGNTIYF. The chain has TRBV5-1 and TRBJ1-3; D not certain. The CDR3 has 15 amino acids. CDR1 and CDR2 from the germline V gene are SGHRS and YFSETQ. V lost 0 bases and J 0 bases, leaving 7 bases between the germline ends.

This chain uses TRBV6-6 with TRBJ2-3; TRBD2 aligns across 11 bases. This CDR3 has 17 amino acids. V was pared by 5 bases and J by 5 bases, with 12 bases of the junction left unmatched. CDR1 is MNHNY, CDR2 SVGAGI, per germline (reference sequence). CDR3 amino acids: CASSPMVAGGPLDTQYF. Here the CDR3 DNA reads TGTGCCAGCAGTCCCATGGTAGCGGGGGGGCCGCTAGATACGCAGTATTTT.

In this sample, this clone turned up a few times. The rearrangement links TRBV6-6 to TRBJ2-5; D unclear. This CDR3 is 12 amino acids long. V gave up 6 bases and J gave up 1 base, with 6 bases separating them. Germline V gene data show CDR1 as MNHNY and CDR2 as SVGAGI (reference sequence). The CDR3 DNA reads TGTGCCAGCAGCCCGCCCCAAGAGACCCAGTACTTC. Translation: CASSPPQETQYF.

V is TRBV11-2 and J is TRBJ1-2; D is possibly TRBD1 (5 bases). The CDR3 length is 14 residues. Between the trimmed V and J ends, which lost 3 bases and 4 bases, there was a span of 12 bases. CDR1 is SGHAT and CDR2 is FQNNGV in the germline V gene. In DNA, the CDR3 is TGTGCCAGCAGCTTCCGGGGGGACGTCTATGGCTACACCTTC. Residues: CASSFRGDVYGYTF.

The chain has TRBV5-1 and TRBJ2-3; D possibly corresponds to TRBD2 (5 bases). V was cut by 1 base and J by 8 bases, with 11 bases left in between. Germline V gene lookup returns CDR1 SGHRS and CDR2 YFSETQ. The CDR3 extends over 13 amino acids. This CDR3 is CASSLSMEATQYF. CDR3 sequence (DNA): TGCGCCAGCAGCTTGAGCATGGAGGCTACGCAGTATTTT. The variable domain in full, with the rest retrieved from reference TRBV5-1 and TRBJ2-3, is KAGVTQTPRYLIKTRGQQVTLSCSPISGHRSVSWYQQTPGQGLQFLFEYFSETQRNKGNFPGRFSGRQFSNSRSEMNVSTLELGDSALYLCASSLSMEATQYFGPGTRLTVL.

This clone has a single count. The gene calls are TRBV5-1 and TRBJ2-3; 11 nucleotides align to TRBD2. CDR1 is SGHRS and CDR2 is YFSETQ in the germline V gene. V lost 4 bases, J lost 3 bases, and 4 bases stayed unmatched. This CDR3 region has 15 residues. The DNA for the CDR3 is TGCGCCAGCAGCACGGGACTAGCGGTTACAGATACGCAGTATTTT. Its protein is CASSTGLAVTDTQYF.

The genes are TRBV6-1 and TRBJ1-1; tentative D call: TRBD1 (5 bases). The germline V gene has CDR1 MNHNS and CDR2 SASEGT. The CDR3 totals 13 residues. Trimming left V 3 bases short and J 4 bases short, with 9 bases between. The CDR3 sequence is CASSETETTEAFF. The CDR3 bases are TGTGCCAGCAGTGAGACAGAGACCACTGAAGCTTTCTTT.

CDR3 region: CASSQVVQGRTEAFF. Here the CDR3 DNA reads TGTGCCAGCAGCCAAGTAGTGCAGGGCAGGACTGAAGCTTTCTTT. The V and J genes are TRBV3-1 (or the pseudogene TRBV3-2) and TRBJ1-1, with D possibly being TRBD1 (5 bases). Germline-derived CDR1 and CDR2 are LGHDT and YNNKEL (reference sequence). This CDR3 is built from 15 residues. V dropped 1 base and J dropped 5 bases, with 14 bases sitting between them.

The chain is built from TRBV6-6 and TRBJ1-4; D is unclear. V dropped 0 bases and J dropped 6 bases, with 14 bases sitting between them. There are 16 residues in the CDR3. In germline, CDR1 is MNHNY, CDR2 SVGAGI (reference sequence). The CDR3 region is CASSYSEGWRDEKLFF. CDR3 DNA sequence: TGTGCCAGCAGTTACTCCGAAGGGTGGAGGGATGAAAAACTGTTTTTT.

The chain recombines TRBV14 with TRBJ1-1; D ambiguous. The CDR3 loop spans 13 amino acids. The V gene lost 4 bases and the J gene lost 5 bases, with 11 bases spanning the gap. The germline CDR1 and CDR2 sequences are SGHDN and FVKESK. The CDR3: CASSRFSGTEAFF. The CDR3 DNA reads as TGTGCCAGCAGCCGGTTCTCTGGGACTGAAGCTTTCTTT.

The CDR3 reads CASSDLSGIHTGELFF. Written as DNA, the CDR3 is TGTGCCAGCAGCGACCTGAGCGGGATACACACCGGGGAGCTGTTTTTT. The genes are TRBV11-2 and TRBJ2-2, with 7 bases matching TRBD2. CDR1 and CDR2 from the germline V gene are SGHAT and FQNNGV. The CDR3 is 16 residues long. Unmatched junction bases numbered 9, after V lost 5 bases and J lost 3 bases.

The chain couples TRBV18 to TRBJ1-1; maybe TRBD1 (5 bases). Trimming shortened V by 3 bases and J by 0 bases, and 8 bases separated the two germline ends. The CDR3 is 14 residues long. From germline, CDR1 is KGHSH and CDR2 LQKENI. The CDR3 loop reads CASSPQGLNTEAFF. The CDR3 nucleotides read TGTGCCAGCTCACCCCAGGGCTTGAACACTGAAGCTTTCTTT.

The V and J genes are TRBV18 and TRBJ2-6; 8 nucleotides agree with TRBD1. CDR3 size: 21 residues. The V gene's germline CDR1 is KGHSH and CDR2 LQKENI. The V gene end was trimmed by 4 bases and the J gene end by 2 bases; junction bases not matched to a gene: 19. The CDR3 sequence is CASSLPGPRGLSRAGANVLTF. The CDR3 nucleotides read TGTGCCAGCTCACTACCAGGTCCCAGGGGGCTTTCTCGGGCTGGGGCCAACGTCCTGACTTTC.

The rearrangement uses TRBV19 and TRBJ2-1, with D maybe TRBD1 (6 bases). Germline loops: CDR1 LNHDA, CDR2 SQIVND (reference sequence). The CDR3 runs to 13 residues. V was pared by 3 bases and J by 7 bases, with 10 bases between. CDR3 sequence reads: CASSIRGSNEQFF. CDR3 bases: TGTGCCAGTAGTATCAGGGGTTCTAATGAGCAGTTCTTC.

The chain joins TRBV12-1 to TRBJ1-6; the table's D call of TRBD1 was not tested on the DNA. TRBV12-1 is given as a pseudogene. This CDR3 is 13 amino acids long. DNA of the CDR3: TGTGCCAGCAGCTTTAGGGACAGGGATCCCCTCCACTTT. This gives the protein CASSFRDRDPLHF.

The rearrangement uses TRBV18 and TRBJ1-5; weak D call: TRBD1 (5 bases). The V end lost 1 base, the J end lost 1 base, and 8 bases lay between the germline ends. The CDR3 is 15 residues long. Germline CDR1 reads KGHSH; CDR2 reads LQKENI. This CDR3 reads CASSPHGGSNQPQHF. In DNA, the CDR3 is TGTGCCAGCTCACCACATGGGGGGAGCAATCAGCCCCAGCATTTT.

This sequence joins TRBV20-1 and TRBJ2-7; D possibly corresponds to TRBD2 (5 bases). Trimming removed 7 bases at V and 3 bases at J, with 10 bases between. Looked up from germline, CDR1 is DFQATT and CDR2 is SNEGSKA (reference sequence). The CDR3 length is 11 residues. The CDR3 DNA sequence: TGCAGTGGCATGGCGGGCTACGAGCAGTACTTC. This translates into CSGMAGYEQYF.

V gene TRBV19 combines with J gene TRBJ1-6; a weak D match, TRBD1 (6 bases). The V end was cut by 6 bases, the J end by 7 bases, with 13 bases between. CDR1 and CDR2 from the germline V gene are LNHDA and SQIVND (reference sequence). The CDR3 spans 14 residues. The CDR3: CASRTRTENSPLHF. CDR3 DNA: TGTGCCAGTAGGACCAGGACAGAAAATTCACCCCTCCACTTT.

The chain couples TRBV18 to TRBJ2-7; D could derive from TRBD1 or TRBD2 (6 bases each). CDR3 length equals 13 residues. Germline CDR1 and CDR2: KGHSH and LQKENI. Trimming removed 2 bases from V and 7 bases from J, with 12 bases in between. The CDR3 sequence is CASSPTGAAEQYF. The CDR3 DNA reads TGTGCCAGCTCACCAACGGGGGCGGCTGAGCAGTACTTC.

The chain recombines TRBV4-3 with TRBJ1-6; no definite D call. CDR1 is LGHNA, CDR2 YSLEER, per germline. V lost 0 bases and J 5 bases, leaving 11 bases between the germline ends. The CDR3 contains 16 residues. This CDR3 is CASSQDGGINNSPLHF. The CDR3 DNA follows: TGCGCCAGCAGCCAAGATGGCGGGATTAATAATTCACCCCTCCACTTT.

The chain is built from TRBV9 and TRBJ1-6, with 8 bases matching TRBD1. The ends lost 1 base at V and 7 bases at J; junction bases unmatched: 1. From germline, CDR1 is SGDLS and CDR2 YYNGEE. The CDR3 loop spans 14 amino acids. The CDR3 DNA is TGTGCCAGCAGCGTACAGGGGGCAAATTCACCCCTCCACTTT. It is translated as CASSVQGANSPLHF. Full variable domain (missing parts from reference TRBV9 and TRBJ1-6): DSGVTQTPKHLITATGQRVTLRCSPRSGDLSVYWYQQSLDQGLQFLIQYYNGEERAKGNILERFSAQQFPDLHSELNLSSLELGDSALYFCASSVQGANSPLHFGNGTRLTVT.

This chain joins TRBV29-1 and TRBJ1-6; maybe TRBD1 (5 bases). Trimming took off 6 bases at V and 4 bases at J, with 10 bases between the two ends. This CDR3 has 13 residues. CDR1 is SQVTM, CDR2 ANQGSEA, per germline. CDR3 in amino acids: CSVKEGYNSPLHF. DNA of the CDR3: TGCAGCGTGAAAGAGGGGTATAATTCACCCCTCCACTTT.

This rearrangement joins TRBV11-2 to TRBJ1-1; D gene unclear. Germline V gives CDR1 SGHAT, CDR2 FQNNGV. V shed 1 base and J shed 5 bases, with 11 bases lying between them. This CDR3 spans 14 amino acids. This CDR3 is CASSLGTSFTEAFF. The DNA for the CDR3 is TGTGCCAGCAGCTTAGGGACCTCTTTTACTGAAGCTTTCTTT.

The rearrangement uses TRBV11-2 and TRBJ2-2, with D possibly TRBD1 on 5 matching bases. Between the trimmed V and J ends, which lost 6 bases and 0 bases, there was a span of 14 bases. From germline, CDR1 is SGHAT and CDR2 FQNNGV. This CDR3 is built from 16 residues. The DNA of the CDR3 is TGTGCCAGCAGGGACGGACACTTCGCGAACACCGGGGAGCTGTTTTTT. Translation gives CASRDGHFANTGELFF.